The source of this T cell receptor (beta chain) is a study of memory CD4+ T cells and cytomegalovirus serostatus. Study background: Healthy Belgian adult donors included nine or ten CMV-positive and 24 CMV-negative people. General study findings and limits: A US-trained random forest predicted CMV serostatus with median AUC roughly 0.9.

Of note for this clone: Its antigen is unidentified.

Trimming removed 0 bases at V and 6 bases at J, with 11 bases between. Germline assignment: CDR1 MNHNY and CDR2 SVGAGI (reference sequence). The CDR3 runs to 14 residues. The sort gate was single viable CD3+CD4+CD8-CD45RO+ cells for memory CD4+ T cells. CMV serostatus came from serum IgG against pp150, pp28, p38, p52. In the original workflow: Out-of-frame sequences were removed, leaving 2 million to 2.5 million distinct TCRbeta sequences. TCRdb's table, derived via immunoSEQ multiplex PCR, lists solely in-frame clones and lacks some. V, J and clone size were drawn from that table, and D and trimming were deduced from the DNA. The sample yields about 45,000 clones, more than 65% seen once.

The J gene is TRBJ1-2, the V gene TRBV6-6; D gene ambiguous. This receptor was identified in an adult in good health and CMV-seronegative. Source material: memory CD4+ T cells from blood. CDR3 nucleotide sequence: TGTGCCAGCAGTTACTCGGGCGTGATGGATGGCTACACCTTC. Protein sequence: CASSYSGVMDGYTF.